The rows below give T cell receptor beta chains drawn from one sample of a study of T-cell memory formation after mild COVID-19. TCRdb fed the 5' RACE reads into MiXCR, producing one record per CDR3 protein. The sample holds approximately 350,000 distinct CDR3 sequences, around 28% seen once. Sequencing was done on a sample of PBMCs or a T cell subset sorted from them (not recorded which). These receptors were collected from an adult woman who had mild COVID-19 (a few samples of this study predate the infection). Cell type and time point are not known. Each CDR3 is given with its conserved first and last residue. The D gene is left open where the match is weak. The size field is filled for only some rows; it gives once, few, many or a size class.

j_gene: TRBJ1-2; d_gene: NA; v_gene: TRBV24-1; abundance: NA; CDR3nt: TGTGCCACCCACTCTAGAGGGGGCTACACCTTC; CDR3aa: CATHSRGGYTF
j_gene: TRBJ2-1; d_gene: TRBD2; v_gene: TRBV7-3; abundance: NA; CDR3nt: TGTGCCAGCAGCCAAATTGAGGTAGCGGGATTCTCCTACAATGAGCAGTTCTTC; CDR3aa: CASSQIEVAGFSYNEQFF
j_gene: TRBJ1-2; d_gene: NA; v_gene: TRBV4-1; abundance: NA; CDR3nt: TGCGCCAGCAGCCAAGATGGGGGTGGCTATGGCTACACCTTC; CDR3aa: CASSQDGGGYGYTF
j_gene: TRBJ2-7; d_gene: NA; v_gene: TRBV30; abundance: few; CDR3nt: TGTGCCTGGATTCCTGGGGAGAGCTACGAGCAGTACTTC; CDR3aa: CAWIPGESYEQYF
j_gene: TRBJ2-7; d_gene: NA; v_gene: TRBV6-5; abundance: NA; CDR3nt: TGTGCCAGCAGTTACTCGGCGGGGTCGGACGAGCAGTACTTC; CDR3aa: CASSYSAGSDEQYF
j_gene: TRBJ2-3; d_gene: NA; v_gene: TRBV10-3; abundance: NA; CDR3nt: TGTGCCATCAGTTCCAACTCAGATACGCAGTATTTT; CDR3aa: CAISSNSDTQYF
j_gene: TRBJ1-3; d_gene: NA; v_gene: TRBV20-1; abundance: NA; CDR3nt: TGCAGTGCTAGATGGGGTCGGACCATATATTTT; CDR3aa: CSARWGRTIYF
j_gene: TRBJ2-1; d_gene: TRBD2; v_gene: TRBV24-1; abundance: many; CDR3nt: TGTGCCACCAGTAGCGGGAGAAGTCTCAATGAGCAGTTCTTC; CDR3aa: CATSSGRSLNEQFF
j_gene: TRBJ2-6; d_gene: NA; v_gene: TRBV7-6; abundance: NA; CDR3nt: TGTGCCAGCAGCCCAATCAAGGGGCTCTCTGGGGCCAACGTCCTGACTTTC; CDR3aa: CASSPIKGLSGANVLTF
j_gene: TRBJ2-7; d_gene: TRBD2; v_gene: TRBV3-1; abundance: many; CDR3nt: TGTGCCAGCAGCCAAGTCGGGGGGTTCGAGCAGTACTTC; CDR3aa: CASSQVGGFEQYF
j_gene: TRBJ2-1; d_gene: TRBD1; v_gene: TRBV11-2; abundance: few; CDR3nt: TGTGCCAGCAAGATGACAGGGGATCCCTACTCCTACAATGAGCAGTTCTTC; CDR3aa: CASKMTGDPYSYNEQFF
j_gene: TRBJ2-1; d_gene: TRBD1; v_gene: TRBV7-6; abundance: once; CDR3nt: TGTGCCAGCAGCCATCGGCAGGGGACAGGGGATTACAATGAGCAGTTCTTC; CDR3aa: CASSHRQGTGDYNEQFF
j_gene: TRBJ2-2; d_gene: NA; v_gene: TRBV20-1; abundance: NA; CDR3nt: TGCAGTGCCAGACCGGGACAAAACACCGGGGAGCTGTTTTTT; CDR3aa: CSARPGQNTGELFF
j_gene: TRBJ2-1; d_gene: NA; v_gene: TRBV29-1; abundance: few; CDR3nt: TGCAGCGTTGGGGGGGACCAACGATCCTACAATGAGCAGTTCTTC; CDR3aa: CSVGGDQRSYNEQFF
j_gene: TRBJ1-2; d_gene: TRBD1; v_gene: TRBV5-5; abundance: NA; CDR3nt: TGTGCCAGCAGCTGGGGACAGGCTAATAGTTATGGCTACACCTTC; CDR3aa: CASSWGQANSYGYTF
j_gene: TRBJ1-3; d_gene: NA; v_gene: TRBV20-1; abundance: NA; CDR3nt: TGCAGTGCTAGACTCGGAAACACCATATATTTT; CDR3aa: CSARLGNTIYF
j_gene: TRBJ2-1; d_gene: TRBD2; v_gene: TRBV6-5; abundance: few; CDR3nt: TGTGCCAGCAGGAAGAAGAGCGGGGGGGCGTACAATGAGCAGTTCTTC; CDR3aa: CASRKKSGGAYNEQFF
j_gene: TRBJ1-5; d_gene: NA; v_gene: TRBV27; abundance: NA; CDR3nt: TGTGCCAGCAGTTTATTCCAGGGAGGGGATCAGCCCCAGCATTTT; CDR3aa: CASSLFQGGDQPQHF
j_gene: TRBJ2-7; d_gene: TRBD2; v_gene: TRBV4-1; abundance: NA; CDR3nt: TGCGCCAGCAGCCAAGATGGAGCGGGGGGCGATTACGAGCAGTACTTC; CDR3aa: CASSQDGAGGDYEQYF
j_gene: TRBJ2-7; d_gene: NA; v_gene: TRBV5-1; abundance: few; CDR3nt: TGCGCCAGCAGCTTTGGAGCTGGAGGGGGGAACGAGCAGTACTTC; CDR3aa: CASSFGAGGGNEQYF
j_gene: TRBJ1-5; d_gene: NA; v_gene: TRBV12-3/TRBV12-4; abundance: many; CDR3nt: TGTGCCAGCAATACATTTACCCCCGGACAGCGTGGGAGCAATCAGCCCCAGCATTTT; CDR3aa: CASNTFTPGQRGSNQPQHF
j_gene: TRBJ2-7; d_gene: TRBD1; v_gene: TRBV7-9; abundance: NA; CDR3nt: TGTGCCAGCAGCCCTGACAGGGCCCGGGGCGAGCAGTACTTC; CDR3aa: CASSPDRARGEQYF
j_gene: TRBJ2-1; d_gene: TRBD1; v_gene: TRBV24-1; abundance: few; CDR3nt: TGTGCCACCAGTGATTTTCAACAGGGGTCAGGTAATGAGCAGTTCTTC; CDR3aa: CATSDFQQGSGNEQFF
j_gene: TRBJ1-1; d_gene: NA; v_gene: TRBV5-5; abundance: NA; CDR3nt: TGTGCCAGCAGCTTTGGAGCAGCCTTTAACACTGAAGCTTTCTTT; CDR3aa: CASSFGAAFNTEAFF
j_gene: TRBJ2-3; d_gene: TRBD2; v_gene: TRBV29-1; abundance: NA; CDR3nt: TGCAGCGTTGAACCCCAGCGGGGACTCACAGATACGCAGTATTTT; CDR3aa: CSVEPQRGLTDTQYF
j_gene: TRBJ2-5; d_gene: NA; v_gene: TRBV5-1; abundance: NA; CDR3nt: TGCGCCAGCAGCTTGACAGCCAGCCAAGAGACCCAGTACTTC; CDR3aa: CASSLTASQETQYF
j_gene: TRBJ1-1; d_gene: NA; v_gene: TRBV7-9; abundance: NA; CDR3nt: TGTGCCAGCAGCTTACACGGGAACACTGAAGCTTTCTTT; CDR3aa: CASSLHGNTEAFF